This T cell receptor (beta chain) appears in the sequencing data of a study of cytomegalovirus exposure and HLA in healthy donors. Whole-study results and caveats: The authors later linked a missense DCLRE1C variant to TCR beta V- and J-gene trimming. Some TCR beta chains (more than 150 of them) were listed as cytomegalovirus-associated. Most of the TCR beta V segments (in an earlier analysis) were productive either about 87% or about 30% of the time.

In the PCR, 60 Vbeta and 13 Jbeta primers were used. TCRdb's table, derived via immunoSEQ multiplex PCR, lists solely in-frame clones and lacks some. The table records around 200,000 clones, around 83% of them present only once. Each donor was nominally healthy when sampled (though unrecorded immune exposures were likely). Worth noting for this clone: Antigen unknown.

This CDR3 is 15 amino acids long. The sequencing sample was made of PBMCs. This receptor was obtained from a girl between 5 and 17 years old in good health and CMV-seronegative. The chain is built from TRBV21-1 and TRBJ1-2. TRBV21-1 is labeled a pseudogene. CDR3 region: CASTHSEGPNYGYTF. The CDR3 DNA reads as TGTGCCAGCACCCACTCGGAGGGACCCAACTATGGCTACACCTTC.